This T cell receptor beta chain emerged from a study of shared clonotypes between healthy human individuals. Splitting of each subset's genomic DNA was done evenly across several immunoSEQ plates. Only in-frame clones appear in the TCRdb table, and some are missing; sequencing was by immunoSEQ multiplex PCR. The sample includes roughly 2 million clones, around 95% of them seen just once. With regard to this clone: Its target is not known.

Per the germline V gene, CDR1 is MDHEN and CDR2 is SYDVKM. The CDR3 totals 17 residues. V lost 6 bases, J lost 3 bases, and 11 bases stayed unmatched. None of the donors, who were healthy HIV-negative adults, had recently had acute infections or vaccinations. Study-wide results and limits: About 5% was the fraction of naive CD4 clonotypes found shared across several donors.

This receptor was obtained from a man between 18 and 35 years old in good health. The chain is built from TRBV28 and TRBJ2-2, with TRBD1 matching over 9 bases. The specimen sequenced was naive CD4+ T cells sorted from blood. Indicated subset: CD45RA+ positively selected. The CDR3 region has the DNA TGTGCCAGCAGACGTGACAGGGGGTCCGTGTACACCGGGGAGCTGTTTTTT. Encoded protein: CASRRDRGSVYTGELFF.